The T cell receptor beta chain described here comes from a study of CD8 T cells in Susac syndrome. Turning to this clonotype: Its antigen is unidentified.

V lost 4 bases and J lost 10; bases outside the gene matches: 6. The CDR3 extends over 14 amino acids. Germline CDR1 is MNHEY and CDR2 is SVGEGT. Study outcomes and limitations: By the study's own acknowledgment, its TCR sequencing and HLA analysis included relatively few individuals.

An input of roughly 0.5 to 1 ug of RNA was subjected to reverse transcription using random hexamers. One entry per CDR3 protein results from TCRdb running MiXCR on the immunoSEQ multiplex PCR reads. This sample yields some 110,000 distinct CDR3 sequences, of which around 94% are seen a single time; approximately 0.093% belongs to the top ten. The multiple sclerosis controls were treatment-naive patients with relapsing-remitting disease that was stable or active. The chain uses TRBV6-2 or TRBV6-3 and TRBJ2-1, with TRBD2 identical over 11 bases. This clonotype was sampled from a human donor with multiple sclerosis. Sequencing input: CD4+ T cells from PBMCs. The CDR3: CASSLLAGAPEQFF. The CDR3 DNA sequence: TGTGCCAGCAGTTTACTAGCGGGGGCCCCGGAGCAGTTCTTC.